This T cell receptor beta chain was observed in a study of post-analysis software for immune sequencing data (dated by TCRdb to 2015 to 2017). With regard to the full study: Disease courses on record covered relapsing-remitting, secondary progressive and progressive-relapsing multiple sclerosis, though some patients had no subtype annotation. The patient repertoires were compared against approximately ten previously published healthy control repertoires obtained from donors aged roughly 6 to 28 years. A subset of samples was prepared in parallel using single-end sample barcoding, then pooled and co-amplified after Illumina adapter ligation. What the study reported, not specific to this receptor: Patients showed significantly higher frequencies than controls for about 5 TRBV segments, among them TRBV5-6, TRBV5-1 and TRBV20-1. Direct clustering with F measure showed strong co-clustering of samples prepared in the same batch, prompting a batch-effect correction. Significantly lower normalized Chao1 diversity was found in multiple sclerosis patients than in controls, suggesting substantial peripheral T-cell clonal expansion. The multiple sclerosis patient group was slightly younger than the control group.

Libraries were built with PCR. Sequencing used an Illumina HiSeq 2500. To reduce PCR and sequencing biases, unique molecular identifiers were incorporated into the TCR beta cDNA libraries. Every 1 to 10 million input T cells yielded 500,000 or so cDNA molecules, meaning each molecule approximated one T cell. The patient libraries were prepared and sequenced using the same protocol as the earlier healthy control dataset. Within a given batch, samples were prepared together, multiplexed and sequenced on the same HiSeq lane. The paper's data handling went like this. MIGEC was used to process the raw barcoded reads, and molecular identifier groups with only a single read were discarded before consensus assembly and CDR3 extraction. VDJtools was used for post-analysis of the clonotype tables, and diversity was normalized by down-sampling every dataset to the size of the smallest sample. In repertoire overlap clustering, CDR3 amino acid sequences, but not nucleotide sequences, were matched to correct batch-related cross-sample contamination. TCRdb trimmed public reads at Q25 via fastp, called clones via MiXCR and kept in-frame beta chains. Rows are combined by CDR3 protein, so each entry shows the most common genes and DNA. The authors' filters were not applied to this entry. The sample table records hundreds of thousands of distinct CDR3 sequences; roughly 47% of these occur just once. 1.5% to 2% of the sample is taken by the ten largest.

To demonstrate the VDJtools post-analysis software, TCR beta repertoires were profiled from the peripheral blood of 10 to 15 young patients with multiple sclerosis. The patients with multiple sclerosis were children and adolescents between about 6 and 15 years of age. The germline V gene sets CDR1 to SGHRS and CDR2 to YFSETQ. Taken from cysteine to phenylalanine, the CDR3 has 14 residues. Just the 42-base CDR3 DNA is kept, in frame starting at base 1. Trimming at the junction amounts to 2 bases on V and 1 base on J, and the germline ends lie 10 bases apart. Notes on this clonotype: Its target antigen remains unknown. No clone much larger than this one lies a single base away; base qualities are absent.

The chain is encoded by TRBV5-1 joined to TRBJ2-7, with the D gene not confidently named. The sample comprised blood. This receptor was obtained from a girl aged 10 to 17 with multiple sclerosis. The sequenced DNA is TGCGCCAGCAGCTTAGGTCATCAATCCTACGAGCAGTACTTC. Its coded protein is CASSLGHQSYEQYF.